This TCR beta chain was documented in a study of PD-L1 blockade in urothelial cancer. Study-level background: It was around 2014 that patients started atezolizumab at 1,200 mg intravenously every 3 weeks. Patients had received 0 to 3 prior chemotherapy regimens.

Worth noting for this clone: Its antigen is unidentified.

Patients' cancers were locally advanced or metastatic urothelial carcinomas. This CDR3 is 16 amino acids long. Germline V CDR1 and CDR2: SEHNR, FQNEAQ (reference sequence). The germline V and J ends were trimmed by 4 bases and 0 bases, with 13 bases remaining between them. Libraries were prepared by immunoSEQ multiplex PCR; TCRdb keeps only in-frame clonotypes and omits some of them. The data show about 84,000 clones, over 90% seen once. General study points: Durable-benefit cases showed more tumor-associated blood clone expansion at 3 weeks.

The receptor was derived from a man in his sixties with urothelial cancer. The rearrangement joins TRBV7-9 to TRBJ2-1; tentative D call: TRBD2 (6 bases). This specimen consisted of PBMCs, obtained around atezolizumab (anti-PD-L1) treatment. DNA for the CDR3: TGTGCCAGCAGCTCCCAGCGGGCTAGCTCCTACAATGAGCAGTTCTTC. It encodes CASSSQRASSYNEQFF.